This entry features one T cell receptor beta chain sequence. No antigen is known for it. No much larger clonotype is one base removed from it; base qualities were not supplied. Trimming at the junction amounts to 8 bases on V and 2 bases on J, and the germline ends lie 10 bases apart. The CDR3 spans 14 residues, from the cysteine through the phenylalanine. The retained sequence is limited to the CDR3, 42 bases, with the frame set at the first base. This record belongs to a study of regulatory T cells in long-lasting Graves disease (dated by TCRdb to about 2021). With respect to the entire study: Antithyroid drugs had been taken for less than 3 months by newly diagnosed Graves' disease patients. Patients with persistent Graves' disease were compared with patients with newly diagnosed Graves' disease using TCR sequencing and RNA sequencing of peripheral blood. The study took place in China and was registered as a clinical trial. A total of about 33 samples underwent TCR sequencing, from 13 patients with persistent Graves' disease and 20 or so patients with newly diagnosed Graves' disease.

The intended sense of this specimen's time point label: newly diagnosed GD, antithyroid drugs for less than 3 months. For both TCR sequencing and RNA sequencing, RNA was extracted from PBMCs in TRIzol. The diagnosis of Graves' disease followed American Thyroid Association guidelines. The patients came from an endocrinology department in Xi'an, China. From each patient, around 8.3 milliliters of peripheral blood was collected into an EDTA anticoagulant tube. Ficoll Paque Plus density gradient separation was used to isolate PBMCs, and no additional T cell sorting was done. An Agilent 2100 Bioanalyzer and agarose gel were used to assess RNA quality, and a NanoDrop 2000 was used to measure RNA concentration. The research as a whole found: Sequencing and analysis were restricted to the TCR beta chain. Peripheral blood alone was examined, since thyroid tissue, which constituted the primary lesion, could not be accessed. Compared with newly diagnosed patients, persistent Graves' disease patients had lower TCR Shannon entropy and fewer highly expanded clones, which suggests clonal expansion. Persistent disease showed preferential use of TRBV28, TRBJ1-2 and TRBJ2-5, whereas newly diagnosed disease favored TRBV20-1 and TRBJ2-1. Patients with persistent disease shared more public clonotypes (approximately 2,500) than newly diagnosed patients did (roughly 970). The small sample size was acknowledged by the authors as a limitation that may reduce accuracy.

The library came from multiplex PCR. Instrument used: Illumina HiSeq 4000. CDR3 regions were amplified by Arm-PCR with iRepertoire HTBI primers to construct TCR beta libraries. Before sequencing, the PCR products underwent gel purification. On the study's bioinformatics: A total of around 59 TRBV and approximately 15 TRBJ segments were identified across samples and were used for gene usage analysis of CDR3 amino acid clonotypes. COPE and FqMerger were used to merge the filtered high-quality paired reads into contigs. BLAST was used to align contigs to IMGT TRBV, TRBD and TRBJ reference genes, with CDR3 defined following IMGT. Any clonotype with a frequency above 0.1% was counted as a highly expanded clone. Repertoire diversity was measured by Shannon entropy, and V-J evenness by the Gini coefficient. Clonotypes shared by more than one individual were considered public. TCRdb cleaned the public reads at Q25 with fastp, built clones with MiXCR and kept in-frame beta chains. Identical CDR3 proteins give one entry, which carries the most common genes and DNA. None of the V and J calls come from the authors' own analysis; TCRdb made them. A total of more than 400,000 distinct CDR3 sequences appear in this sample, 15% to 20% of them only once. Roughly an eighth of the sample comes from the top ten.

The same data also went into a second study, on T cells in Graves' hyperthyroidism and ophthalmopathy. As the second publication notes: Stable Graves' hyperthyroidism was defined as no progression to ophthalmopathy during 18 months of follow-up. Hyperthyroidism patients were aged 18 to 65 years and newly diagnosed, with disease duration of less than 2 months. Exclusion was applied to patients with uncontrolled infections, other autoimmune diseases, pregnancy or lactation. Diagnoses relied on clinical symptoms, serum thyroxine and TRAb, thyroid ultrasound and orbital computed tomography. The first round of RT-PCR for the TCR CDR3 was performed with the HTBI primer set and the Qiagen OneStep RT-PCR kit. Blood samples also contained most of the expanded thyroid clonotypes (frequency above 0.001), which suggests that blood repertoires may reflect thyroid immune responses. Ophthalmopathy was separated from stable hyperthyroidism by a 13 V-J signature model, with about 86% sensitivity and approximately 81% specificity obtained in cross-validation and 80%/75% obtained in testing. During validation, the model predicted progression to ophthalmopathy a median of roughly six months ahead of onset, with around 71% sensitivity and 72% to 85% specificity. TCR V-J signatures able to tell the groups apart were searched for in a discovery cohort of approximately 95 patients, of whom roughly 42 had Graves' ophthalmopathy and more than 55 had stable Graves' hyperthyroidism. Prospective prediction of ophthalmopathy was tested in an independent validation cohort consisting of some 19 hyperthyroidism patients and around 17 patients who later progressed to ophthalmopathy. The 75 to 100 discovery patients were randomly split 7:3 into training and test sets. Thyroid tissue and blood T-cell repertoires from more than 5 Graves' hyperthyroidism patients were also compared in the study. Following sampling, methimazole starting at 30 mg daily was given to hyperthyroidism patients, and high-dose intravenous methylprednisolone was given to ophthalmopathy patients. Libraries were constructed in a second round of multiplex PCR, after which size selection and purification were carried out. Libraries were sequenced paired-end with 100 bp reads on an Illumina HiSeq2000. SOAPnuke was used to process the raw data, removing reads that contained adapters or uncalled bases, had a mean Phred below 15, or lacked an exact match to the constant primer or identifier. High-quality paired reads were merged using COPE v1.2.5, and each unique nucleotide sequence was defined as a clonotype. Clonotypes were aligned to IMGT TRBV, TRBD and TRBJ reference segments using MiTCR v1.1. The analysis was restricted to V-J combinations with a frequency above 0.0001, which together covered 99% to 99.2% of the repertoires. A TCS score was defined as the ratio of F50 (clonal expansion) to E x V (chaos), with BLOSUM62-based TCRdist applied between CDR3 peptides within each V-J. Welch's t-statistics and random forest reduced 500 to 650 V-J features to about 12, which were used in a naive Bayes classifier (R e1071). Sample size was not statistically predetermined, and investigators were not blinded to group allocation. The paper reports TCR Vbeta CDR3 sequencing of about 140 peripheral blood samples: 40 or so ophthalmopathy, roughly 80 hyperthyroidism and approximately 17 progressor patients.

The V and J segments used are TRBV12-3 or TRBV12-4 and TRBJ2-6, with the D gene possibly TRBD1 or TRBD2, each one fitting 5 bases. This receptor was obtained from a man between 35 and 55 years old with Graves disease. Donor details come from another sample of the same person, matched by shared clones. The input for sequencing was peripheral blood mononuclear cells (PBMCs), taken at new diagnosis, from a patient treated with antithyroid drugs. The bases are TGTGCCAGCCATCCGGGGCCTGGGGCCAACGTCCTGACTTTC. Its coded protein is CASHPGPGANVLTF.